This T cell receptor (beta chain) was captured in a study of blood T cell repertoires in COVID-19. Across the study: The analysed material was cDNA or gDNA that came from T cells, B-cell-depleted T cells, or PBMCs.

The length of the CDR3 is 15 residues. J was trimmed by 3 bases and V by 9 bases; bases with no gene match: 10. The germline CDR1 and CDR2 sequences are LNHDA and SQIVND (reference sequence). Data came from immunoSEQ multiplex PCR; TCRdb stores just in-frame clones and leaves some out. The sample includes 95,000 to 150,000 clones, around 91% of them seen just once. The sequenced material came from peripheral blood. V is TRBV19 and J is TRBJ1-3, with TRBD1 matching over 8 bases. The clonotype comes from a man between 65 and 85 years old with active or convalescent COVID-19. CDR3 region: CARHRQGISGNTIYF. CDR3 nucleotide sequence: TGTGCCAGACATCGACAGGGGATTAGTGGAAACACCATATATTTT.